Presented here are 28 T cell receptor beta chains from one specimen sequenced in a study of PD-L1 blockade in urothelial cancer. Sequencing was performed with immunoSEQ multiplex PCR; in TCRdb, only in-frame clones are kept and a portion is missing. The repertoire holds about 39,000 clones, with more than 80% as singletons. The sample's time point: peripheral blood 6 weeks after treatment start. The sequencing here drew on PBMCs, taken around atezolizumab (anti-PD-L1) treatment. These receptors all come from a man aged 35 to 55 with urothelial cancer.

This sequence joins TRBV6-1 and TRBJ2-2; 9 bases fit TRBD2. The CDR3 is made up of 15 amino acids. V gave up 8 bases and J gave up 0 bases; unmatched junction bases: 4. Germline values: CDR1 MNHNS, CDR2 SASEGT. DNA for the CDR3: TGTGCCAGCGTAGCGGGAGTAACGAACACCGGGGAGCTGTTTTTT. Amino acids: CASVAGVTNTGELFF.

This clone was seen only a few times. This rearrangement joins TRBV28 to TRBJ2-7; 7 bases map to TRBD1. The CDR3 covers 18 residues. V lost 7 bases and J lost 7; bases outside the gene matches: 25. Germline CDR1 MDHEN, CDR2 SYDVKM. In nucleotides, the CDR3 is TGTGCCAGCATCCCCGTGACAGGGATGGTATGGAGCCTTAGAGAGCAGTACTTC. Protein sequence: CASIPVTGMVWSLREQYF.

The chain couples TRBV2 to TRBJ2-3; 9 bases align to TRBD2. The CDR3 has 15 residues. Trimming took 8 bases from V and 4 from J; bases not matched to a gene: 10. Germline CDR1 and CDR2: SNHLY and FYNNEI. In DNA, the CDR3 is TGTGCCAGCCCCTCGGGCGGGAGGGCCGCAGATACGCAGTATTTT. This gives the protein CASPSGGRAADTQYF.

The chain joins TRBV15 to TRBJ2-6; D ambiguous. The CDR3 spans 18 residues. CDR1 LNHNV and CDR2 YYDKDF come from the germline V gene (reference sequence). Trimming removed 1 base from V and 0 bases from J, with 13 bases in between. Written as DNA, the CDR3 is TGTGCCACCAGCAGAGTAGTGGGCAAAAGCTCTGGGGCCAACGTCCTGACTTTC. Its translation: CATSRVVGKSSGANVLTF.

The rearrangement uses TRBV13 and TRBJ2-5; 8 nucleotides match TRBD2. CDR1 is PRHDT, CDR2 FYEKMQ, per germline (reference sequence). The V gene end was trimmed by 6 bases and the J gene end by 4 bases; junction bases not matched to a gene: 7. The CDR3 runs 14 residues. This CDR3 reads CASRAGGRGETQYF. DNA of the CDR3: TGTGCCAGCAGGGCGGGAGGCCGGGGAGAGACCCAGTACTTC. Together with reference TRBV13 and TRBJ2-5, the CDR3 gives the full variable domain: AAGVIQSPRHLIKEKRETATLKCYPIPRHDTVYWYQQGPGQDPQFLISFYEKMQSDKGSIPDRFSAQQFSDYHSELNMSSLELGDSALYFCASRAGGRGETQYFGPGTRLLVL.

This clone was seen more than once but under ten times. CDR3 nucleotides: TGTGCCAGCGCCGTCACGGGGACAGGGACCTACGAGCAGTACTTC. Its translation: CASAVTGTGTYEQYF. V and J are TRBV27 and TRBJ2-7; TRBD1 matches 9 bases. Germline loops: CDR1 MNHEY, CDR2 SMNVEV (reference sequence). Germline trimming cut 8 bases from V and 2 bases from J; bases unmatched to any gene: 10. The CDR3 extends over 15 amino acids.

This chain uses TRBV2 with TRBJ2-1; unclear D gene. CDR1 is SNHLY, CDR2 FYNNEI, per germline. This CDR3 is built from 13 residues. With 7 bases removed from V and 1 base from J, the gap between germline ends came to 8 bases. The CDR3 sequence is CASKRSSYNEQFF. The CDR3 DNA sequence: TGTGCCAGCAAACGGAGTTCCTACAATGAGCAGTTCTTC.

This clone is medium-sized in the sample. The J gene is TRBJ2-2, the V gene TRBV6-1; D unclear. V lost 2 bases and J lost 5, with 9 bases in between. This CDR3 region has 14 residues. The germline V gene encodes CDR1 MNHNS and CDR2 SASEGT. Here the CDR3 reads CASSEYGWTGELFF. The CDR3 nucleotides are TGTGCCAGCAGTGAATACGGGTGGACCGGGGAGCTGTTTTTT.

The V and J genes are TRBV19 and TRBJ1-2; tentatively, D is TRBD1 (5 bases). V lost 3 bases and J lost 6, with 14 bases in between. This CDR3 contains 14 residues. The germline gives CDR1 LNHDA, CDR2 SQIVND (reference sequence). CDR3: CASSMTRQGNGYTF. The CDR3, as DNA: TGTGCCAGTAGTATGACCCGCCAGGGTAATGGCTACACCTTC.

The rearrangement links TRBV7-9 to TRBJ2-5, with TRBD1 matching 7 bases. The germline gives CDR1 SEHNR, CDR2 FQNEAQ (reference sequence). The V and J ends lost 5 bases and 1 base, in that order; junction bases with no gene match: 7. The length of the CDR3 is 15 residues. The CDR3 bases are TGTGCCAGCAGCAAAACCGGGACAGTCCAAGAGACCCAGTACTTC. It encodes CASSKTGTVQETQYF.

This clone is a singleton in its sample. The V call is TRBV11-2, the J call TRBJ1-2; no clear D gene. Germline CDR1 SGHAT, CDR2 FQNNGV. V lost 1 base and J lost 8, with 8 bases in between. The CDR3 contains 12 residues. CDR3 in amino acids: CASSLGAVGYTF. The CDR3 DNA follows: TGTGCCAGCAGCTTAGGGGCAGTCGGCTACACCTTC.

In its sample, this clone was seen a few times. V is TRBV30 and J is TRBJ1-1; D perhaps matches TRBD1 (5 bases). The CDR3 has 11 amino acids. Germline V lookup: CDR1 GTSNPN, CDR2 SVGIG (reference sequence). The ends were cut back, 2 bases at V and 11 bases at J, with 12 bases in the middle. CDR3 sequence (DNA): TGTGCCTGGAGTACGCGGGACCGGGCTTTCTTT. It specifies CAWSTRDRAFF.

The V gene is TRBV11-3, the J gene TRBJ2-1; 9 bases fit TRBD1. The V segment lost 1 base and the J segment 7 bases; nucleotides outside the gene matches: 8. This CDR3 has 16 residues. Germline V lookup: CDR1 SGHNT, CDR2 YENEEA. The CDR3 DNA is TGTGCCAGCAGCTTAGGGGGGACAGGGTTCAAGAATGAGCAGTTCTTC. Protein sequence: CASSLGGTGFKNEQFF. The whole variable domain, remainder taken from reference TRBV11-3 and TRBJ2-1, is EAGVVQSPRYKIIEKKQPVAFWCNPISGHNTLYWYLQNLGQGPELLIRYENEEAVDDSQLPKDRFSAERLKGVDSTLKIQPAELGDSAVYLCASSLGGTGFKNEQFFGPGTRLTVL.

This clone appeared a few times. The chain uses TRBV28 and TRBJ1-4, with D unresolved. Germline V gene data show CDR1 as MDHEN and CDR2 as SYDVKM. V was clipped by 5 bases and J by 8 bases, with 9 bases between them. The CDR3 extends over 12 amino acids. The CDR3 region is CASSPRVEKLFF. The CDR3 DNA reads TGTGCCAGCAGTCCACGGGTCGAAAAACTGTTTTTT.

The rearrangement uses TRBV5-6 and TRBJ2-5, with D tentatively TRBD2 (6 bases). The CDR3 is made up of 14 amino acids. The germline V gene has CDR1 SGHDT and CDR2 YYEEEE. V lost 2 bases and J lost 2, with 10 bases in between. The CDR3 reads CASSFGAGQETQYF. For the CDR3, the DNA is TGTGCCAGCAGCTTCGGTGCGGGGCAAGAGACCCAGTACTTC.

The chain joins TRBV28 to TRBJ2-5, with a weak D call TRBD1 (8 bases). Germline values: CDR1 MDHEN, CDR2 SYDVKM. This CDR3 is built from 15 residues. V lost 5 bases, J lost 2 bases, and 15 bases lay in between. The CDR3 sequence is CASSDTGGGQETQYF. CDR3 bases: TGTGCCAGCAGTGATACAGGGGGAGGGCAAGAGACCCAGTACTTC.

The chain couples TRBV2 to TRBJ2-7; D perhaps matches TRBD1 (5 bases). This CDR3 is built from 14 residues. Germline CDR1 is SNHLY and CDR2 is FYNNEI. The ends were cut back, 6 bases at V and 1 base at J, with 13 bases in the middle. The CDR3 bases are TGTGCCAGCAGCCTGACAGCCTTTTCCTACGAGCAGTACTTC. Translated: CASSLTAFSYEQYF.

The chain's CDR3 is CASSPPGQQAGNTIYF. Written as DNA, the CDR3 is TGTGCCAGCTCACCACCGGGACAGCAGGCCGGAAACACCATATATTTT. The V and J genes are TRBV18 and TRBJ1-3, with 7 positions matching TRBD1. J gave up 4 bases and V 0 bases, and 6 bases lay outside the gene matches. Germline CDR1 and CDR2: KGHSH and LQKENI. The CDR3 is made up of 16 amino acids.

V and J are TRBV18 and TRBJ2-3; D remains ambiguous. The germline gives CDR1 KGHSH, CDR2 LQKENI. V was clipped by 3 bases and J by 1 base, with 5 bases between them. The CDR3 is 13 residues long. This CDR3 is CASSPLRTDTQYF. The DNA for the CDR3 is TGTGCCAGCTCACCCCTTCGCACAGATACGCAGTATTTT.

V and J are TRBV5-6 and TRBJ2-7; 9 bases match TRBD1. The CDR3 loop spans 15 amino acids. CDR1 SGHDT and CDR2 YYEEEE come from the germline V gene. The V gene end was trimmed by 7 bases and the J gene end by 3 bases; junction bases not matched to a gene: 11. CDR3 residues: CASVYYRGLDYEQYF. The CDR3, as DNA: TGTGCCAGCGTCTACTACAGGGGGCTGGACTACGAGCAGTACTTC.

V and J are TRBV28 and TRBJ2-3, with 10 bases that match TRBD2. The CDR3 is 17 amino acids. The J segment lost 6 bases and the V segment lost 6 bases, leaving 15 bases of the junction unmatched. Germline V gene data show CDR1 as MDHEN and CDR2 as SYDVKM. CDR3 region: CASRRHGVAGGLDTQYF. The CDR3 DNA reads as TGTGCCAGCAGACGCCACGGGGTAGCGGGAGGTCTGGATACGCAGTATTTT.

The chain uses TRBV28 and TRBJ2-7, with 8 nucleotides matching TRBD2. CDR1 is MDHEN, CDR2 SYDVKM, per germline. CDR3 size: 12 residues. V was pared by 7 bases and J by 3 bases, with 2 bases of the junction left unmatched. The CDR3 bases are TGTGCCAGCACAACTAGCGGCTACGAGCAGTACTTC. This sequence encodes CASTTSGYEQYF.

V usage is TRBV11-3 and J usage is TRBJ2-7, with 7 bases matching TRBD2. Germline-derived CDR1 and CDR2 are SGHNT and YENEEA. V shed 1 base, J shed 3 bases, and the junction held 3 bases outside the gene matches. The CDR3 sequence is 14 residues long. For the CDR3, the DNA is TGTGCCAGCAGCTTAGCGGGCGGGAGCTACGAGCAGTACTTC. The encoded protein is CASSLAGGSYEQYF.

The rearrangement joins TRBV11-3 to TRBJ2-2, with a possible D match to TRBD2 (6 bases). Germline V gene sequence: CDR1 SGHNT, CDR2 YENEEA. The CDR3 consists of 14 residues. Trimming pared 1 base from V and 8 bases from J, leaving 11 bases between. CDR3 coding DNA: TGTGCCAGCAGCTTAGGGGGGGAAAAAGGGGAGCTGTTTTTT. It is translated as CASSLGGEKGELFF. Full variable domain (rest looked up from reference TRBV11-3 and TRBJ2-2): EAGVVQSPRYKIIEKKQPVAFWCNPISGHNTLYWYLQNLGQGPELLIRYENEEAVDDSQLPKDRFSAERLKGVDSTLKIQPAELGDSAVYLCASSLGGEKGELFFGEGSRLTVL.

This chain links TRBV11-3 with TRBJ2-1; D possibly corresponds to TRBD2 (5 bases). The V end was cut by 1 base, the J end by 5 bases, with 9 bases between. The CDR3 contains 14 residues. The germline V gene encodes CDR1 SGHNT and CDR2 YENEEA. This CDR3 reads CASSLGTRNNEQFF. CDR3 nucleotides: TGTGCCAGCAGCTTAGGTACTAGGAACAATGAGCAGTTCTTC.

The rearrangement uses TRBV6-5 and TRBJ2-1, with 9 bases matching TRBD2. Trimming at V came to 10 bases and at J to 2 bases, leaving 3 bases not matched to a gene. The CDR3 is 13 amino acids. The germline gives CDR1 MNHEY, CDR2 SVGAGI. The CDR3, as DNA: TGTGCCACCCGGACTAGCGCCTACAATGAGCAGTTCTTC. Protein product: CATRTSAYNEQFF.

The V gene is TRBV6-4, the J gene TRBJ2-3; D is possibly TRBD2 (7 bases). Trimming stripped 0 bases from V and 5 bases from J, with 15 bases between. The germline V gene encodes CDR1 MRHNA and CDR2 SNTAGT. This CDR3 contains 16 residues. The CDR3 loop is CASSDSRGALRDTQYF. The CDR3 coding sequence is TGTGCCAGCAGTGACTCTCGGGGGGCCCTTAGAGATACGCAGTATTTT.

This chain connects TRBV14 to TRBJ2-1, with TRBD2 identical over 10 bases. CDR3 length equals 15 residues. CDR1 and CDR2 from the germline V gene are SGHDN and FVKESK. The V segment lost 4 bases and the J segment 2 bases; nucleotides outside the gene matches: 2. The DNA of the CDR3 is TGTGCCAGCAGCCTCCTAGCGGGAGCCTACAATGAGCAGTTCTTC. Amino acid sequence: CASSLLAGAYNEQFF.